The 5 T cell receptor beta chains below were found in one sample sequenced in a study of blood T cells in healthy people across ages. Through a sample-barcoded 5' primer and a J-beta primer mix, a second PCR was run for about 6 to 11 cycles. A single record per CDR3 protein comes from TCRdb applying MiXCR to the 5' RACE reads. The repertoire consists of roughly 800,000 distinct CDR3 sequences, with 55% to 70% occurring once and the leading ten covering 20% to 25%. Input material: blood. Source of these receptors: a young man in good health.

The gene calls are TRBV15 and TRBJ2-1; 13 bases match TRBD2. After removal of 1 base from V and 12 bases from J, the junction contained 12 bases not matched to a gene. Germline V gene lookup returns CDR1 LNHNV and CDR2 YYDKDF (reference sequence). CDR3 length equals 17 residues. The CDR3 here is CATSRGFGLAGASGQFF. CDR3 bases: TGTGCCACCAGCAGAGGTTTTGGACTAGCGGGAGCGTCGGGGCAGTTCTTC.

In this sample, this clonotype turned up once. This chain links TRBV29-1 with TRBJ1-1; TRBD1 might be the D (6 bases). Germline CDR1 and CDR2: SQVTM and ANQGSEA. V was cut by 4 bases and J by 1 base, with 16 bases left in between. The CDR3 has 15 residues. The CDR3 DNA reads as TGCAGCGTTGTTGGGGGCGCTTCCCCGAACACTGAAGCTTTCTTT. It specifies CSVVGGASPNTEAFF.

The chain has TRBV18 and TRBJ1-5; D not resolved. The CDR3 is 14 residues long. The germline V gene has CDR1 KGHSH and CDR2 LQKENI. V lost 6 bases and J 1 base, leaving 10 bases between the germline ends. The CDR3 nucleotides read TGTGCCAGCTCGCCCTTGGAGAGCAATCAGCCCCAGCATTTT. It translates to CASSPLESNQPQHF.

Worth noting for this clonotype: Sequence at one end of the junction differs from germline and may be a read error. The J gene is TRBJ1-2, the V gene TRBV29-1; possible D gene TRBD1, 5 bases. Germline loops: CDR1 SQVTM, CDR2 ANQGSEA. CDR3 length: 14 residues. The CDR3 loop is CSADEGSWNYGHTF. The DNA of the CDR3 is TGCAGCGCTGATGAGGGGTCTTGGAACTATGGCCACACCTTC.

J is TRBJ2-4 and V is TRBV2; D perhaps matches TRBD1 (6 bases). The J call may be faulty, since TRBJ2-7 better matches the DNA end. There are 14 residues in the CDR3. The germline gives CDR1 SNHLY, CDR2 FYNNEI. The CDR3 DNA sequence: TGTGCCACCGCAGGGGAGCGGTACGACCACGAGCAGTACTTC. Translation: CATAGERYDHEQYF.